The clone carrying this T cell receptor (beta chain) was found many times. This specimen belongs to a study of Graves' ophthalmopathy and Graves' hyperthyroidism. As the template, RNA transcripts were used to amplify TCR beta CDR3 regions. The library came from an HTBI-primed first-round RT-PCR and a second-round multiplex PCR. TCRdb recomputed calls from the multiplex PCR reads with MiXCR, one row per CDR3 protein. The table lists approximately 480,000 distinct CDR3 sequences, around 15% of them singletons. Researchers turned away patients with other autoimmune diseases, uncontrolled infections, pregnancy or lactation. Germline V CDR1 and CDR2: MDHEN, SYDVKM. CDR3 length equals 13 residues. V was trimmed by 3 bases and J by 6 bases, leaving 12 bases between them.

Source material: blood. The gene calls are TRBV28 and TRBJ2-7, with D perhaps assigned TRBD1 or TRBD2 (5 bases each). The receptor was derived from a woman aged 25 to 39 with Graves' ophthalmopathy. The CDR3 sequence: CASSFEGYGEQYF. DNA of the CDR3: TGTGCCAGCAGTTTCGAGGGGTACGGCGAGCAGTACTTC.